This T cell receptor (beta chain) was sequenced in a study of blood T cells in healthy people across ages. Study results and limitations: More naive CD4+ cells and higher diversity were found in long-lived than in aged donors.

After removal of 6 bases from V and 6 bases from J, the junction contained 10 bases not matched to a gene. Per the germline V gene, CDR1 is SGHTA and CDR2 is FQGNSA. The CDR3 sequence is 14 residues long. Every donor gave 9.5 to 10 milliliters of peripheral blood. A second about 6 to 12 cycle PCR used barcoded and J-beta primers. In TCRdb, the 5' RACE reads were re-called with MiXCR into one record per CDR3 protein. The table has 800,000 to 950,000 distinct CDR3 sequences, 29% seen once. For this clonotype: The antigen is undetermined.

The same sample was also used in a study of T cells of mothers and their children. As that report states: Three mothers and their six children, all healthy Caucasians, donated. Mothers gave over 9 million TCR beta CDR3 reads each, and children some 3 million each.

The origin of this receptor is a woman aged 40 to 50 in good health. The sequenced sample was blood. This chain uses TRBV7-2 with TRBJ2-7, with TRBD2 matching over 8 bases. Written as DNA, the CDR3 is TGTGCCAGCAGGCGAGGCGGGGGGTCTGGCGAGCAGTACTTC. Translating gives CASRRGGGSGEQYF.